The clone carrying this T cell receptor (beta chain) was detected only a few times. CDR1 MNHEY and CDR2 SMNVEV come from the germline V gene (reference sequence). The CDR3 loop spans 13 amino acids. V dropped 6 bases and J dropped 7 bases, with 15 bases sitting between them. This sample was taken from a study of T cell changes during pregnancy in multiple sclerosis. Sequenced by immunoSEQ multiplex PCR; TCRdb stores in-frame clones only, minus some. Here the sample spans roughly 100,000 clones, 91% being singletons. The origin of this receptor is a female donor with multiple sclerosis, enrolled in a pregnancy study. Material: peripheral blood, obtained before pregnancy. This chain joins TRBV27 and TRBJ1-2, with a tentative D call TRBD1 (5 bases). CDR3 in amino acids: CASSWGTGVGYTF. The DNA for the CDR3 is TGTGCCAGCAGCTGGGGGACGGGGGTTGGCTACACCTTC.